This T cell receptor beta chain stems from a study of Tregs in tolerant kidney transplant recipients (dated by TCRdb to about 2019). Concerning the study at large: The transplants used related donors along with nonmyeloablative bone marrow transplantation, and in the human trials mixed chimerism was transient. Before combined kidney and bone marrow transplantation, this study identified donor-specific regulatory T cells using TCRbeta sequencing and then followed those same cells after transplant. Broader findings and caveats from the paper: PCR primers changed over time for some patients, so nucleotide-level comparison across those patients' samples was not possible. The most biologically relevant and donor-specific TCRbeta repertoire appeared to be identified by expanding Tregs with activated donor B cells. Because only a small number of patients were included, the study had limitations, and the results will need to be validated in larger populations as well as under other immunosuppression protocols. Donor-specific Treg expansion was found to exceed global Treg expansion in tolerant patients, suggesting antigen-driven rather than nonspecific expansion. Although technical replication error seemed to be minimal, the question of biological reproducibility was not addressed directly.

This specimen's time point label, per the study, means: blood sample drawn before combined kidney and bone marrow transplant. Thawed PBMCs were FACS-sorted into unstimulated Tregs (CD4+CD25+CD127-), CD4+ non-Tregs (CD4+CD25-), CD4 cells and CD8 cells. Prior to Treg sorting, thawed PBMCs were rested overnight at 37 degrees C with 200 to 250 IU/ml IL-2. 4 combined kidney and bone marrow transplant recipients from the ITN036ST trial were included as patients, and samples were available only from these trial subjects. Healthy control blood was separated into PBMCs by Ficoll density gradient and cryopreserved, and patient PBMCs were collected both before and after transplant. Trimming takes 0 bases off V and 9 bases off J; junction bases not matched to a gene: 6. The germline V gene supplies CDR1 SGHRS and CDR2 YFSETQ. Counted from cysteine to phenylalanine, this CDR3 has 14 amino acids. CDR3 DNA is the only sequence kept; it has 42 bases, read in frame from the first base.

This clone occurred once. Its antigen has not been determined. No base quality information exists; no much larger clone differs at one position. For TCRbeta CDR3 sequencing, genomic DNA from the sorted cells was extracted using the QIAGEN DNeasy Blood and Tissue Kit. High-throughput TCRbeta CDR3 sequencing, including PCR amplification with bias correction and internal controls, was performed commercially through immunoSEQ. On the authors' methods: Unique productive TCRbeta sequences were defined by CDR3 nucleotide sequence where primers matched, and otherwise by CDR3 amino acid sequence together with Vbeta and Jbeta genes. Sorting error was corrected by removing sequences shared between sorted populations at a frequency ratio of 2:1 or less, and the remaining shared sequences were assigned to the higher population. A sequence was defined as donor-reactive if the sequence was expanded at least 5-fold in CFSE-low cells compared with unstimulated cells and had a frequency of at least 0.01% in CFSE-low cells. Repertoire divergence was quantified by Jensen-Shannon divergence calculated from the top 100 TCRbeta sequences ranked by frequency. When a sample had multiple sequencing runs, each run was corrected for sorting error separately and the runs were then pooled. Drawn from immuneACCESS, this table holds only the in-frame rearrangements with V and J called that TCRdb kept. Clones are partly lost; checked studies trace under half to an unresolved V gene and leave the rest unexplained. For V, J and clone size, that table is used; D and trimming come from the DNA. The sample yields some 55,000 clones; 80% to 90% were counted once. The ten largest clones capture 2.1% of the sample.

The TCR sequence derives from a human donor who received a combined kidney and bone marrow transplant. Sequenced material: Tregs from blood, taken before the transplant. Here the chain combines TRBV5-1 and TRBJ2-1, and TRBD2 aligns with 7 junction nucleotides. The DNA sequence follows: TGCGCCAGCAGCTTGGCCCTGGGGGAGGGTGAGCAGTTCTTC. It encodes CASSLALGEGEQFF.